This TCR beta chain comes out of a study of regulatory T cells in long-lasting Graves disease. Study findings and constraints: The study examined only peripheral blood, not thyroid tissue. TRBV28, TRBJ1-2 and TRBJ2-5 were favored in persistent disease. TCR diversity in persistent Graves' patients was below that of newly diagnosed ones.

Deletions cut 5 bases from V and 4 bases from J, with 14 bases between. The CDR3 has 14 amino acids. Arm-PCR with iRepertoire HTBI primers amplified the CDR3 regions for these TCR beta libraries. From the multiplex PCR reads, TCRdb called clonotypes with MiXCR, one entry per CDR3 protein. The sample records around 460,000 distinct CDR3 sequences, about 22% being singletons. Time point reported: persistent/refractory GD, antithyroid drugs over 5 years with positive TRAb. PBMC-derived RNA was used for the TCR library. This clonotype was seen a handful of times. Its antigen is as yet unknown. The receptor's source is a female donor with Graves disease. The source material was peripheral blood mononuclear cells (PBMCs), sampled when the disease was refractory, from a patient treated with antithyroid drugs. The rearrangement joins TRBV12-3 or TRBV12-4 to TRBJ1-2, with D unresolved. The CDR3 DNA reads as TGTGCCAGCAGTCCGCCGGCCTCAGGCTATGGCTACACCTTC. Translating it yields CASSPPASGYGYTF.